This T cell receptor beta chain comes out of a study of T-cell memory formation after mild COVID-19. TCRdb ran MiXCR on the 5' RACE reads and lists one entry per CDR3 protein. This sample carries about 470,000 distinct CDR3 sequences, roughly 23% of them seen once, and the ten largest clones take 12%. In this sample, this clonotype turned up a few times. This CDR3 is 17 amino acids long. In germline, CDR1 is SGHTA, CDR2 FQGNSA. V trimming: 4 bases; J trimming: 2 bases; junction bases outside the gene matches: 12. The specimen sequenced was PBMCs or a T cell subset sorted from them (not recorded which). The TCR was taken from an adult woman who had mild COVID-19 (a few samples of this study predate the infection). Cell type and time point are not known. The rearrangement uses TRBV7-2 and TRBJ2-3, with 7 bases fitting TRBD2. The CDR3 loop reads CASSSLGGSALTDTQYF. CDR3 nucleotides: TGTGCCAGCAGCTCCCTCGGGGGGAGCGCTCTCACAGATACGCAGTATTTT.